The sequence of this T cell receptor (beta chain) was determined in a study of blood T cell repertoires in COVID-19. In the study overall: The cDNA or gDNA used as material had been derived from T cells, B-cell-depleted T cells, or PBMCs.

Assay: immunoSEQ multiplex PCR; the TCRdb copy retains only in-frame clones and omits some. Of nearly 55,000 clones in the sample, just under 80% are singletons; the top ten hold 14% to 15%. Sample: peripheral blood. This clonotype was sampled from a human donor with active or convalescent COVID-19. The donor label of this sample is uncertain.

The CDR3 here is CATQRGSYNEQFF. The CDR3 nucleotides are TGTGCCACTCAGCGGGGCTCCTACAATGAGCAGTTCTTC. This chain uses TRBV27 with TRBJ2-1; 7 nucleotides agree with TRBD2. V dropped 10 bases and J dropped 0; count of bases not matched to a gene: 3. CDR3 size: 13 residues. Germline V gene lookup returns CDR1 MNHEY and CDR2 SMNVEV (reference sequence).